The entry below gives a single T cell receptor (beta chain) sequence along with its context. The antigen is unknown. Compared with germline, one end of the junction differs, possibly owing to a read error. The sample comes from a study of a mutant IDH1 vaccine in newly diagnosed glioma. For the study at large: Vaccination began 4-6 weeks post radiotherapy alone, or with temozolomide cycles. Among treated patients, about 60% were male and about 40% female, and mean age was around 40 years. Pretreatment consisted of radiotherapy, temozolomide, or both, with most receiving both.

The method was immunoSEQ multiplex PCR; TCRdb's version includes in-frame clones alone and lacks a portion of them. The table lists 68,000 or so clones, almost 85% of them singletons. The CDR3 loop spans 16 amino acids. CDR1 and CDR2 (germline): SSHAT, FNYEAQ (reference sequence). Time point: week 35, safety follow-up. The study gave 300 ug of mutant IDH1 20-mer peptide per vaccine dose, with topical imiquimod. The sequencing used PBMCs, collected from a glioma patient whose treatment included an IDH1 peptide vaccine. The rearrangement joins TRBV7-7 to TRBJ2-2, with TRBD2 matching 9 bases. This sequence was found in a man in his late teens or twenties with glioma. CDR3 in amino acids: CASSRFSGRGTGELFF. CDR3 DNA sequence: TGTGCTAGCAGCAGGTTTAGCGGGAGAGGAACCGGGGAGCTGTTTTTT.